Shown below are 10 T cell receptor beta chains from a single sample sequenced in a study of cytomegalovirus exposure and HLA in healthy donors. 60 Vbeta and 13 Jbeta primers were used in PCR. Clones were read by immunoSEQ multiplex PCR, and TCRdb kept only the in-frame ones, dropping some. Of approximately 160,000 clones detected, around 80% appear once; the ten largest clones hold about 1.4%. Source material: PBMCs. The source is a woman under 40 in good health and CMV-seropositive.

This clone has only one observation. The chain employs TRBV5-5 and TRBJ2-5; 14 bases agree with TRBD2. The CDR3 length is 17 residues. The J segment lost 1 base and the V segment lost 3 bases, leaving 5 bases of the junction unmatched. Germline CDR1 and CDR2: SGHKS and YYEKEE (reference sequence). The CDR3 loop reads CASSSGLAGAPQETQYF. The CDR3 region has the DNA TGTGCCAGCAGCTCGGGACTAGCGGGAGCCCCCCAAGAGACCCAGTACTTC.

The DNA of the CDR3 is TGTGCCAGCAGCTCCCCGGGAGGCTTGGAGACCCAGTACTTC. It codes for CASSSPGGLETQYF. The chain employs TRBV7-6 and TRBJ2-5; 7 nucleotides line up with TRBD2. CDR3 length: 14 amino acids. Germline loops: CDR1 SGHVS, CDR2 FNYEAQ. V shed 4 bases and J 5 bases; nucleotides not matched to a gene: 7. The entire variable domain, with the rest obtained from reference TRBV7-6 and TRBJ2-5, is as follows: GAGVSQSPRYKVTKRGQDVALRCDPISGHVSLYWYRQALGQGPEFLTYFNYEAQQDKSGLPNDRFSAERPEGSISTLTIQRTEQRDSAMYRCASSSPGGLETQYFGPGTRLLVL.

The chain is built from TRBV30 and TRBJ2-1, with 8 bases that match TRBD1. CDR3 length equals 14 residues. The germline V gene has CDR1 GTSNPN and CDR2 SVGIG (reference sequence). Germline trimming cut 1 base from V and 4 bases from J; bases unmatched to any gene: 3. The CDR3, as DNA: TGTGCCTGGAGTGGGACAGGGCTTTACAATGAGCAGTTCTTC. It codes for CAWSGTGLYNEQFF.

The rearrangement uses TRBV15 and TRBJ1-1; D call uncertain. Germline CDR1 and CDR2: LNHNV and YYDKDF (reference sequence). With 5 bases removed from V and 2 bases from J, the gap between germline ends came to 6 bases. The CDR3 has 12 residues. CDR3 loop: CATSPRNTEAFF. The CDR3 region has the DNA TGTGCCACCAGCCCTAGAAACACTGAAGCTTTCTTT. The full variable domain, rest sourced from reference TRBV15 and TRBJ1-1, is DAMVIQNPRYQVTQFGKPVTLSCSQTLNHNVMYWYQQKSSQAPKLLFHYYDKDFNNEADTPDNFQSRRPNTSFCFLDIRSPGLGDTAMYLCATSPRNTEAFFGQGTRLTVV.

This chain links TRBV9 with TRBJ2-2; the D gene is possibly TRBD1 (6 bases). The ends were cut back, 0 bases at V and 0 bases at J, with 18 bases in the middle. The V gene's germline CDR1 is SGDLS and CDR2 YYNGEE. This CDR3 contains 19 residues. The CDR3 reads CASSVDSGTGRSNTGELFF. CDR3 nucleotide sequence: TGTGCCAGCAGCGTAGACAGTGGAACAGGGCGCTCGAACACCGGGGAGCTGTTTTTT.

J is TRBJ2-3 and V is TRBV5-4; TRBD2 matches 8 bases. CDR3 length: 16 amino acids. Germline V gene sequence: CDR1 SGHNT, CDR2 YYREEE (reference sequence). J gave up 0 bases and V 0 bases, and 3 bases lay outside the gene matches. The CDR3 nucleotides are TGTGCCAGCAGCTTGGGGATAGCGGGAAGCACAGATACGCAGTATTTT. It is translated as CASSLGIAGSTDTQYF.

The V gene is TRBV7-9, the J gene TRBJ1-1, with TRBD1 matching 8 bases. This CDR3 comprises 16 residues. Germline loops: CDR1 SEHNR, CDR2 FQNEAQ (reference sequence). J was trimmed by 1 base and V by 2 bases; bases with no gene match: 6. The CDR3 here is CASSLPQGARNTEAFF. For the CDR3, the DNA is TGTGCCAGCAGCTTACCCCAGGGGGCAAGGAACACTGAAGCTTTCTTT.

J is TRBJ2-3 and V is TRBV5-5, with unresolved D. The CDR3 has 15 residues. V was pared by 0 bases and J by 2 bases, with 10 bases between. Germline CDR1 and CDR2: SGHKS and YYEKEE (reference sequence). The CDR3 sequence: CASSLGAGSTDTQYF. The DNA of the CDR3 is TGTGCCAGCAGCTTGGGGGCAGGCTCCACAGATACGCAGTATTTT.

This clone was seen a handful of times. The chain couples TRBV25-1 to TRBJ2-7; no clear D gene. The CDR3 covers 13 residues. V was pared by 2 bases and J by 2 bases, with 7 bases between. CDR1 and CDR2 from the germline V gene are MGHDK and SYGVNS. The CDR3 loop is CASSEAATYEQYF. In nucleotides, the CDR3 is TGTGCCAGCAGTGAAGCGGCTACCTACGAGCAGTACTTC.

The gene calls are TRBV27 and TRBJ2-7; D is ambiguous. The ends were cut back, 3 bases at V and 5 bases at J, with 5 bases in the middle. CDR3 length: 11 amino acids. Germline CDR1 MNHEY, CDR2 SMNVEV (reference sequence). CDR3 amino acids: CASSFRNEQYF. DNA for the CDR3: TGTGCCAGCAGTTTTCGTAACGAGCAGTACTTC.